The 17 T cell receptor beta chains below were found in one sample sequenced in a study of OX40 agonist ivuxolimab in advanced cancers. The table came from immunoSEQ multiplex PCR; TCRdb's copy has only in-frame clones and leaves some out. The sample lists 47,000 or so clones, around 86% occurring once. The sequenced sample was CD4+ or CD8+ T cells sorted from blood, obtained in a trial of the OX40 agonist ivuxolimab. The receptors were sampled from an adult with an advanced solid tumor such as melanoma, head and neck, liver or kidney cancer.

This clone occurred a few times. The chain links TRBV4-1 to TRBJ1-6, with a possible D match to TRBD1 (5 bases). The CDR3 contains 16 residues. V was cut by 2 bases and J by 0 bases, with 8 bases left in between. Germline V CDR1 and CDR2: MGHRA, YSYEKL. In DNA, the CDR3 is TGCGCCAGCAGCCAATATGACAGCTCCTATAATTCACCCCTCCACTTT. Translation: CASSQYDSSYNSPLHF.

On this clone: The sample holds other DNA sequences that translate to the same CDR3. J is TRBJ2-1 and V is TRBV5-4; a weak D match, TRBD1 (6 bases). The germline gives CDR1 SGHNT, CDR2 YYREEE (reference sequence). Trimming took off 8 bases at V and 8 bases at J, with 14 bases between the two ends. The CDR3 has 12 amino acids. In nucleotides, the CDR3 is TGTGCCAGTAGCAGGGGACCGGATGAGCAGTTCTTC. Translation gives CASSRGPDEQFF.

This rearrangement joins TRBV13 to TRBJ2-3; 11 bases line up with TRBD2. Germline V gene sequence: CDR1 PRHDT, CDR2 FYEKMQ (reference sequence). The CDR3 covers 16 residues. Trimming removed 2 bases from V and 2 bases from J; junction bases left unmatched: 3. The CDR3: CASSLLAGGVTDTQYF. CDR3 nucleotides: TGTGCCAGCAGCTTATTAGCGGGAGGGGTCACAGATACGCAGTATTTT.

This chain links TRBV7-2 with TRBJ2-1, with D hard to call. The germline gives CDR1 SGHTA, CDR2 FQGNSA. V was trimmed by 5 bases and J by 6 bases, leaving 11 bases between them. This CDR3 has 13 amino acids. Here the CDR3 reads CASSPLTGNEQFF. CDR3 sequence (DNA): TGTGCCAGCAGCCCCTTGACTGGCAATGAGCAGTTCTTC. The full variable domain, with the rest looked up from reference TRBV7-2 and TRBJ2-1, is GAGVSQSPSNKVTEKGKDVELRCDPISGHTALYWYRQSLGQGLEFLIYFQGNSAPDKSGLPSDRFSAERTGGSVSTLTIQRTQQEDSAVYLCASSPLTGNEQFFGPGTRLTVL.

The chain uses TRBV19 and TRBJ1-2; 7 positions match TRBD1. V lost 5 bases, J lost 6 bases, and 6 bases stayed unmatched. This CDR3 is 13 amino acids long. CDR1 and CDR2 (germline): LNHDA, SQIVND (reference sequence). The CDR3, as DNA: TGTGCCAGTAGTCCCTCCACAGGGGATGGCTACACCTTC. This translates into CASSPSTGDGYTF.

The J gene is TRBJ2-1, the V gene TRBV4-1; D may be TRBD2 (7 bases). This CDR3 is 15 amino acids long. CDR1 MGHRA and CDR2 YSYEKL come from the germline V gene. V dropped 4 bases and J dropped 5 bases, with 15 bases sitting between them. The CDR3 nucleotides are TGCGCCAGCAGCCCCAGGGGACTACCAAACAATGAGCAGTTCTTC. Its protein is CASSPRGLPNNEQFF.

This sequence joins TRBV27 and TRBJ2-4; tentatively, D is TRBD2 (5 bases). The CDR3 contains 13 residues. Germline CDR1 and CDR2: MNHEY and SMNVEV (reference sequence). Deletions cut 4 bases from V and 2 bases from J, with 6 bases between. CDR3 residues: CASSSGTKNIQYF. In nucleotides, the CDR3 is TGTGCCAGCAGTTCGGGGACCAAAAACATTCAGTACTTC.

The gene calls are TRBV2 and TRBJ2-2; D tentatively reads TRBD1 or TRBD2 (5 bases each). Between the trimmed V and J ends, which lost 2 bases and 7 bases, there was a span of 11 bases. Germline CDR1 is SNHLY and CDR2 is FYNNEI. This CDR3 has 14 amino acids. CDR3 nucleotides: TGTGCCAGCAGTGAATGGGACCGCGTCGGGGAGCTGTTTTTT. Amino acid sequence: CASSEWDRVGELFF.

V gene TRBV19 combines with J gene TRBJ1-1, with TRBD1 matching over 8 bases. The ends lost 1 base at V and 7 bases at J; junction bases unmatched: 5. Germline V gene data show CDR1 as LNHDA and CDR2 as SQIVND (reference sequence). This CDR3 has 14 residues. In nucleotides, the CDR3 is TGTGCCAGTAGTATAGGAGGACAGGGCCTTGAAGCTTTCTTT. It codes for CASSIGGQGLEAFF.

DNA of the CDR3: TGTGCCAGCAGCGTAGGACAGTACGAGCAGTACTTC. Protein product: CASSVGQYEQYF. The genes are TRBV7-8 and TRBJ2-7; possible D gene TRBD1, 6 bases. Germline CDR1 reads SGHVS; CDR2 reads FQNEAQ. This CDR3 has 12 residues. Trimming took off 5 bases at V and 4 bases at J, with 9 bases between the two ends.

The chain combines TRBV19 with TRBJ2-1; D gene uncertain. The CDR3 contains 12 residues. CDR1 and CDR2 from the germline V gene are LNHDA and SQIVND (reference sequence). Trimming pared 3 bases from V and 6 bases from J, leaving 6 bases between. CDR3 coding DNA: TGTGCCAGTAGTATGGGCCGCAATGAGCAGTTCTTC. Protein product: CASSMGRNEQFF.

This chain joins TRBV19 and TRBJ1-5; tentative D call: TRBD1 (5 bases). Germline CDR1 reads LNHDA; CDR2 reads SQIVND (reference sequence). The length of the CDR3 is 15 residues. Trimming pared 6 bases from V and 6 bases from J, leaving 18 bases between. As DNA, the CDR3 is TGTGCCAGTAGCCCCTCCGGGGGAAGCGGTCAGCCCCAGCATTTT. Translation gives CASSPSGGSGQPQHF. Combining the CDR3 with reference TRBV19 and TRBJ1-5 gives the whole variable domain DGGITQSPKYLFRKEGQNVTLSCEQNLNHDAMYWYRQDPGQGLRLIYYSQIVNDFQKGDIAEGYSVSREKKESFPLTVTSAQKNPTAFYLCASSPSGGSGQPQHFGDGTRLSIL.

The chain employs TRBV4-1 and TRBJ2-7; D gene uncertain. Between the trimmed V and J ends, which lost 0 bases and 6 bases, there was a span of 9 bases. This CDR3 has 13 residues. CDR1 MGHRA and CDR2 YSYEKL come from the germline V gene. CDR3 DNA sequence: TGCGCCAGCAGCCAAGATAACAAGGGCGAGCAGTACTTC. Its protein product is CASSQDNKGEQYF.

The chain combines TRBV7-6 with TRBJ2-1, with 10 bases matching TRBD1. The CDR3 runs 15 residues. Germline lookup yields CDR1 SGHVS and CDR2 FNYEAQ. With V trimmed by 5 bases and J by 7 bases, 8 bases remained unmatched. The CDR3 sequence: CASSTDRGPRNEQFF. In DNA form, the CDR3 reads TGTGCCAGCAGCACAGACAGGGGGCCGCGGAATGAGCAGTTCTTC.

The chain combines TRBV7-9 with TRBJ2-5; TRBD1 matches at 8 bases. Germline V lookup: CDR1 SEHNR, CDR2 FQNEAQ (reference sequence). This CDR3 comprises 16 residues. The J segment lost 3 bases and the V segment lost 5 bases, leaving 11 bases of the junction unmatched. CDR3 DNA sequence: TGTGCCAGCAGCCCCCGGACAGGGCCGAGGGAAGAGACCCAGTACTTC. It specifies CASSPRTGPREETQYF.

The chain uses TRBV7-9 and TRBJ1-2; D perhaps matches TRBD1 (5 bases). Germline V lookup: CDR1 SEHNR, CDR2 FQNEAQ (reference sequence). Trimming stripped 5 bases from V and 8 bases from J, with 15 bases between. CDR3 length: 13 residues. CDR3 residues: CASSTGAGGGYTF. Written as DNA, the CDR3 is TGTGCCAGCAGCACCGGGGCCGGCGGGGGCTACACCTTC.

This clone was seen just once. The rearrangement joins TRBV15 to TRBJ1-5; D is undetermined. The CDR3 has 15 residues. V lost 5 bases and J lost 4, with 15 bases in between. Germline CDR1 reads LNHNV; CDR2 reads YYDKDF (reference sequence). The CDR3 protein is CATSEGPSLNQPQHF. The CDR3 region has the DNA TGTGCCACCAGCGAAGGACCCTCCCTGAATCAGCCCCAGCATTTT.